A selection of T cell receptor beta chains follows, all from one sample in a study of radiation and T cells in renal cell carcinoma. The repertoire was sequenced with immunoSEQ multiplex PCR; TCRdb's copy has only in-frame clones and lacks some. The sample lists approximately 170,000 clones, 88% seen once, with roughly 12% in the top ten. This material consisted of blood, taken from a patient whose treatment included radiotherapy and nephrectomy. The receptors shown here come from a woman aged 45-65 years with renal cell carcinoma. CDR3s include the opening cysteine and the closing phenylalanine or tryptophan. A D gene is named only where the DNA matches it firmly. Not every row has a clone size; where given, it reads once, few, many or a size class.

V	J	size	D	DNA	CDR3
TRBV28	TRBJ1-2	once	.	TGTGCCAGCAGGTCGGGGGCCGGTGGCTACACCTTC	CASRSGAGGYTF
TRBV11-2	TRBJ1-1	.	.	TGTGCCAGCAACGTTTTCACTGAAGCTTTCTTT	CASNVFTEAFF
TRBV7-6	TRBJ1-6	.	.	TGTGCCAGCAGCTCGTCCAGTTCCTATTCACCCCTCCACTTT	CASSSSSSYSPLHF
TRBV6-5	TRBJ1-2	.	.	TGTGCCAGCAGTTACGACCCTAACTATGGCTACACCTTC	CASSYDPNYGYTF
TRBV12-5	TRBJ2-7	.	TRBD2	TGTGCTAGTGGTTCCCGGGGGGGGGACGGCGAGCAGTACTTC	CASGSRGGDGEQYF
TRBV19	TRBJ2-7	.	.	TGTGCCAGTAGCACCCCGGGAGATCCGAGACAGGCCTCCTACGAGCAGTACTTC	CASSTPGDPRQASYEQYF
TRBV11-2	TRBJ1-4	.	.	TGTGCCAGCAGCTTAGCCGGATCTGCTAATGAAAAACTGTTTTTT	CASSLAGSANEKLFF
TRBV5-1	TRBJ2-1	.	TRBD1	TGCGCCAGCAGCCCGGGACAGGGGTTTGAGCAGTTCTTC	CASSPGQGFEQFF
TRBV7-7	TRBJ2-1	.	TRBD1	TGTGCTAGCAGCCTTGACAGGGGGGGGAATGAGCAGTTCTTC	CASSLDRGGNEQFF
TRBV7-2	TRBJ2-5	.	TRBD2	TGTGCCAGCAGTCTAAGCGGGGGCTCCCAGGGGACCCAGTACTTC	CASSLSGGSQGTQYF
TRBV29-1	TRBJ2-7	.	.	TGCAGCGTTGGCCTAGCGAATACCTACGAGCAGTACTTC	CSVGLANTYEQYF
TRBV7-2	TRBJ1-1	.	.	TGTGCCAGCAGCGAGTTCAGGGGAGCGGACACTGAAGCTTTCTTT	CASSEFRGADTEAFF
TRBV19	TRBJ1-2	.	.	TGTGCCAGTAGTATAGGGTTGGCACTGTCTGGCTACACCTTC	CASSIGLALSGYTF
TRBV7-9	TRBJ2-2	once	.	TGTGCCAGCAGCTTAGGAGGAGCCACCGGGGAGCTGTTTTTT	CASSLGGATGELFF
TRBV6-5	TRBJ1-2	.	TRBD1	TGTGCCAGCAGTTACTCGGGACAGGCGAACTATGGCTACACCTTC	CASSYSGQANYGYTF
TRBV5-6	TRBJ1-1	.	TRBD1	TGTGCCAGCAGTTCGACAGGGGTGGTGACTGAAGCTTTCTTT	CASSSTGVVTEAFF
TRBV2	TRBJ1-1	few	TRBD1	TGTGCCAGCAAAGGACAGGCCTTTAACACTGAAGCTTTCTTT	CASKGQAFNTEAFF
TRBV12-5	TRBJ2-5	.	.	TGTGCTAGTGGTTTGGCCGGGGTTGAGACCCAGTACTTC	CASGLAGVETQYF
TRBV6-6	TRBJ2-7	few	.	TGTGCCACCCTCCGGGACTCACCGGGGGAGCAGTACTTC	CATLRDSPGEQYF
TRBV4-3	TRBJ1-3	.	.	TGCGCCAGCAGCCAAGTCGTCGCAGGGGGAAACACCATATATTTT	CASSQVVAGGNTIYF
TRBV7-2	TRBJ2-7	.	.	TGTGCCAGCAGCTTAAACCGCTACGAGCAGTACTTC	CASSLNRYEQYF
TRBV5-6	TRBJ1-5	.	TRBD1	TGTGCCAGCAGCTTTACGGGACAGCCTTTCAATCAGCCCCAGCATTTT	CASSFTGQPFNQPQHF
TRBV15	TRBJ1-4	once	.	TGTGCCACCAGCAGAGATCGTTGGCCTCTAGTAGGGGAAAAACTGTTTTTT	CATSRDRWPLVGEKLFF
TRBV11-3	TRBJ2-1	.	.	TGTGCCAGCAGCCCGATTGGAGGGGGCCCTGGCGAAGAGCAGTTCTTC	CASSPIGGGPGEEQFF
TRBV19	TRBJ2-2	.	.	TGTGCCAGTAGTATAGTGGGGGGTAAGACCGGGGAGCTGTTTTTT	CASSIVGGKTGELFF
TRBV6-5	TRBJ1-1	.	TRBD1	TGTGCCATCAGTGGGGGACAGATGAACACTGAAGCTTTCTTT	CAISGGQMNTEAFF
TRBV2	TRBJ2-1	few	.	TGTGCCAGCAGACAGGACTACAATGAGCAGTTCTTC	CASRQDYNEQFF
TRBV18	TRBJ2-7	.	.	TGTGCCAGCTCACCACCGGAACGGGGGGCTATGAAGCAGTACTTC	CASSPPERGAMKQYF
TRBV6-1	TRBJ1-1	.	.	TGTGCCAGCACCCGTACAGGGCACATGAACACTGAAGCTTTCTTT	CASTRTGHMNTEAFF
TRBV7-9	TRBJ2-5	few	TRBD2	TGTGCCAGCAGGCACCCTCCGGGACTAGCCGTAGAGACCCAGTACTTC	CASRHPPGLAVETQYF
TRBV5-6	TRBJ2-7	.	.	TGTGCCAGCAGCTCGGGTTGGACAAACTCCTACGAGCAGTACTTC	CASSSGWTNSYEQYF
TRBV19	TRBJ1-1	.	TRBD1	TGTGCCAGTAGTCAGACAGGGCAGACTGAAGCTTTCTTT	CASSQTGQTEAFF
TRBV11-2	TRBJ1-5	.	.	TGTGCCAGCAGCCCGGGCTACAATCAGCCCCAGCATTTT	CASSPGYNQPQHF
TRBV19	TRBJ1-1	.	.	TGTGCCAGTAGTATAGATCGGGCAGTCAACACTGAAGCTTTCTTT	CASSIDRAVNTEAFF
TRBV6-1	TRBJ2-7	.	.	TGTGCCATCACCCCGGGACCGCAATCCTACGAGCAGTACTTC	CAITPGPQSYEQYF
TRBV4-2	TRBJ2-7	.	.	TGTGCCAGCAGCCAAATAGGCAGGCCTTACGAGCAGTACTTC	CASSQIGRPYEQYF
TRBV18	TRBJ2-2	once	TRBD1	TGTGCCAGCTCACCGCCACGACAGGGATCGATTACCGGGGAGCTGTTTTTT	CASSPPRQGSITGELFF
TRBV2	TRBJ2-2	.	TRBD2	TGTGCCAGCAGGGGACTAGCGGGTTGGTTTAGTACAGACACCGGGGAGCTGTTTTTT	CASRGLAGWFSTDTGELFF
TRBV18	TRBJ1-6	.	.	TGTGCCAGCTCACCAGGGGGGTCGAGAGGTTCACCCCTCCACTTT	CASSPGGSRGSPLHF
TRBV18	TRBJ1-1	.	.	TGTGCCAGCTCACCAAGGCCCCCACAGGGAGGTACTGAAGCTTTCTTT	CASSPRPPQGGTEAFF
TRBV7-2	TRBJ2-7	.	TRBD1	TGTGCCAGCAGCCCCGACAGGGGCTACGAGCAGTACTTC	CASSPDRGYEQYF
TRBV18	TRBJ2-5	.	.	TGTGCCAGCTCACCATTAGGCGGGGAGACCCAGTACTTC	CASSPLGGETQYF
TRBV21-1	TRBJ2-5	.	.	TGTGCCAGCAGCCTAAAGACTAGCGGGGGGACCTGGTCGCAAGAGACCCAGTACTTC	CASSLKTSGGTWSQETQYF
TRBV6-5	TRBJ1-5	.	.	TGTGCCAGCAGTTACTCGAGAACACCGAATCAGCCCCAGCATTTT	CASSYSRTPNQPQHF
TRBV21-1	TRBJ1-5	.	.	TGTGCCAGCAGTACCGAGGGCGGAGGGTGGCATAGCAATCAGCCCCAGCATTTT	CASSTEGGGWHSNQPQHF
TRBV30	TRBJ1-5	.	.	TGTGCCTGGAGTAATAACAATCAGCCCCAGCATTTT	CAWSNNNQPQHF
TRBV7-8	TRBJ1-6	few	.	TGTGCCAGCAGCTTAGCGGGAAATTCACCCCTCCACTTT	CASSLAGNSPLHF